This T cell receptor beta chain was sequenced in a study of Tregs in tolerant kidney transplant recipients. Study-level information: Recipients received nonmyeloablative bone marrow transplants from related graft donors, with transient mixed chimerism.

Note on this clone: The read comes to an end 3 residues before the CDR3 does, leaving the germline J gene to fill in the end.

Assay: immunoSEQ multiplex PCR; the TCRdb copy retains only in-frame clones and omits some. The table lists some 52,000 clones. The V and J ends lost 0 bases and 8 bases respectively, with 13 bases between them. From germline, CDR1 is GTSNPN and CDR2 SVGIG (reference sequence). The length of the CDR3 is 14 residues. The sample in question was CD4+ T cells from blood, obtained before the transplant. This sequence originates from a human donor who received a combined kidney and bone marrow transplant. The chain is built from TRBV30 and TRBJ1-4, with D tentatively TRBD1 (6 bases). CDR3 bases read: TGTGCCTGGAGTGTCAGGGGCGCCGGGGAAAAA. This codes for CAWSVRGAGEK. The whole CDR3 is CAWSVRGAGEKLFF.